One and the same sample provided the 32 T cell receptor beta chains below, sequenced in a study of T-cell reconstitution after alpha-beta-depleted transplantation in children. The TCRbeta library incorporated unique molecular identifiers. TCRdb passed the PCR reads through MiXCR, listing each CDR3 protein once. The data hold almost 500,000 distinct CDR3 sequences, with around 13% observed a single time. The sequences come from PBMCs from the stem cell graft donor, collected from the stem cell graft. These receptors were collected from a human donor who donated a stem cell graft to a child with combined immunodeficiency.

This clonotype occurred a few times. The rearrangement links TRBV29-1 to TRBJ2-7, with D tentatively TRBD1 (6 bases). Germline V lookup: CDR1 SQVTM, CDR2 ANQGSEA. Trimming pared 5 bases from V and 2 bases from J, leaving 13 bases between. This CDR3 contains 13 residues. The CDR3 DNA reads TGCAGCGTTTGGTATCAGGGGACCTACGAGCAGTACTTC. Translation gives CSVWYQGTYEQYF.

The chain joins TRBV6-5 to TRBJ2-1; D is ambiguous. The germline CDR1 and CDR2 sequences are MNHEY and SVGAGI. The V gene lost 2 bases and the J gene lost 4 bases, with 12 bases spanning the gap. The CDR3 is 15 residues long. CDR3 in DNA: TGTGCCAGCAGTTACCTACAGAATTATTACAATGAGCAGTTCTTC. Translation gives CASSYLQNYYNEQFF.

This clonotype was counted ten times or more. A read error may produce the germline difference seen at one junction end. V is TRBV7-7 and J is TRBJ2-5; 7 nucleotides agree with TRBD1. The CDR3 is 15 residues long. Germline V CDR1 and CDR2: SSHAT, FNYEAQ (reference sequence). The CDR3 nucleotides are TGTGCTAGCAGTTCTACAGGGGCCGAGGGAGAGACCCAGTACTTC. Its protein is CASSSTGAEGETQYF.

This clonotype was observed a few times. The genes are TRBV12-3 or TRBV12-4 and TRBJ2-7; 7 nucleotides agree with TRBD1. V lost 4 bases to trimming and J lost 7 bases; unmatched junction nucleotides: 16. The CDR3 length is 16 residues. This CDR3 reads CASSWDSGTVIGEQYF. The CDR3 coding sequence is TGTGCCAGCAGTTGGGATTCCGGGACAGTCATAGGGGAGCAGTACTTC.

The chain combines TRBV9 with TRBJ2-2; no clear D. The CDR3 has 14 residues. Trimming removed 4 bases from V and 6 bases from J, with 13 bases in between. Germline values: CDR1 SGDLS, CDR2 YYNGEE. The CDR3 nucleotides are TGTGCCAGCAGCCTGGGGTTCACCGCCGGGGAGCTGTTTTTT. As protein: CASSLGFTAGELFF.

The V gene is TRBV2, the J gene TRBJ2-7; 11 nucleotides align to TRBD2. The trim removed 3 bases at V and 4 bases at J, leaving 8 bases unmatched. Germline V gives CDR1 SNHLY, CDR2 FYNNEI. The CDR3 runs to 16 residues. The CDR3: CASSDPTSGRFYEQYF. In DNA, the CDR3 is TGTGCCAGCAGTGACCCAACTAGCGGGAGATTTTACGAGCAGTACTTC.

This clonotype turned up a few times. This CDR3 is CSARDEVYSNQPQHF. CDR3 DNA sequence: TGCAGTGCTAGAGATGAGGTTTATAGCAATCAGCCCCAGCATTTT. The chain employs TRBV20-1 and TRBJ1-5; no clear D gene. V was trimmed by 0 bases and J by 0 bases, leaving 9 bases between them. The germline CDR1 and CDR2 sequences are DFQATT and SNEGSKA (reference sequence). The CDR3 has 15 residues.

This clonotype was observed at least ten times. The chain employs TRBV6-2 or TRBV6-3 and TRBJ2-1; D remains unclear. CDR3 length: 13 residues. Germline V gives CDR1 MNHEY, CDR2 SVGEGT. The V end was cut by 6 bases, the J end by 3 bases, with 9 bases between. CDR3 amino acids: CASSPTRYNEQFF. The CDR3 nucleotides read TGTGCCAGCAGCCCCACTCGCTACAATGAGCAGTTCTTC.

In this sample, this clonotype turned up a few times. The chain employs TRBV20-1 and TRBJ2-5, with D unresolved. CDR1 DFQATT and CDR2 SNEGSKA come from the germline V gene (reference sequence). The CDR3 covers 11 residues. Trimming took off 5 bases at V and 4 bases at J, with 8 bases between the two ends. CDR3 coding DNA: TGCAGTGCTCGGTACCGAGAGACCCAGTACTTC. Encoded protein: CSARYRETQYF.

This clonotype was recorded many times. The chain uses TRBV29-1 and TRBJ1-1; D is unclear. Germline V gene data show CDR1 as SQVTM and CDR2 as ANQGSEA. The length of the CDR3 is 13 residues. Trimming took 7 bases from V and 3 from J, leaving 15 bases between them. CDR3 region: CSAWVQRHTEAFF. DNA for the CDR3: TGCAGCGCATGGGTACAGAGACACACTGAAGCTTTCTTT.

This clonotype turned up a few times. The chain uses TRBV7-2 and TRBJ2-7; D possibly corresponds to TRBD1 (6 bases). This CDR3 is 15 amino acids long. Germline V gene data show CDR1 as SGHTA and CDR2 as FQGNSA. V lost 5 bases to trimming and J lost 4 bases, with 18 bases between them. The CDR3 here is CASSIPPQGQYEQYF. CDR3 bases: TGTGCCAGCAGCATCCCCCCCCAGGGGCAGTACGAGCAGTACTTC.

The gene calls are TRBV7-9 and TRBJ2-4; 7 bases are a match to TRBD2. Germline V gives CDR1 SEHNR, CDR2 FQNEAQ (reference sequence). Germline trimming cut 1 base from V and 1 base from J; bases unmatched to any gene: 4. The CDR3 has 16 residues. Here the CDR3 DNA reads TGTGCCAGCAGCTTAGGGTGGGAGGGGGCCAAAAACATTCAGTACTTC. Translation: CASSLGWEGAKNIQYF.

The chain has TRBV6-1 and TRBJ1-1, with 12 bases lining up with TRBD1. The V gene's germline CDR1 is MNHNS and CDR2 SASEGT. V lost 6 bases, J lost 4 bases, and 9 bases stayed unmatched. The CDR3 extends over 16 amino acids. CDR3 residues: CASRFRDRGRFTEAFF. The CDR3 bases are TGTGCCAGCAGATTCCGGGACAGGGGGCGATTCACTGAAGCTTTCTTT.

This clonotype was recorded only once. The chain has TRBV27 and TRBJ1-4, with a weak D call TRBD1 (6 bases). V lost 5 bases to trimming and J lost 8 bases, with 15 bases between them. The CDR3 is made up of 14 amino acids. The V gene's germline CDR1 is MNHEY and CDR2 SMNVEV (reference sequence). The chain's CDR3 is CASSPGTRGEKLFF. The CDR3 region has the DNA TGTGCCAGCAGTCCGGGGACACGGGGAGAAAAACTGTTTTTT.

The chain joins TRBV5-5 to TRBJ1-2, with D tentatively TRBD1 (5 bases). Germline loops: CDR1 SGHKS, CDR2 YYEKEE (reference sequence). V was shortened by 8 bases and J by 4 bases, with 18 bases between the two germline ends. This CDR3 region has 14 residues. CDR3 region: CASNRRGSFYGYTF. The CDR3 DNA reads as TGTGCCAGTAATAGGCGGGGGAGTTTCTATGGCTACACCTTC. Together with reference TRBV5-5 and TRBJ1-2, the CDR3 gives the full variable domain: DAGVTQSPTHLIKTRGQQVTLRCSPISGHKSVSWYQQVLGQGPQFIFQYYEKEERGRGNFPDRFSARQFPNYSSELNVNALLLGDSALYLCASNRRGSFYGYTFGSGTRLTVV.

This clonotype was detected ten times or more. The rearrangement joins TRBV6-5 to TRBJ2-7; maybe TRBD1 (6 bases). The CDR3 has 15 residues. Trimming left V 0 bases short and J 0 bases short, with 9 bases between. Germline V gene sequence: CDR1 MNHEY, CDR2 SVGAGI. The CDR3 DNA reads as TGTGCCAGCAGTTACTCGCGGACAGCCTCCTACGAGCAGTACTTC. It encodes CASSYSRTASYEQYF.

The rearrangement links TRBV7-8 to TRBJ2-7, with D possibly TRBD2 on 5 matching bases. Per the germline V gene, CDR1 is SGHVS and CDR2 is FQNEAQ. The CDR3 contains 17 residues. V lost 0 bases and J 6 bases, leaving 21 bases between the germline ends. In DNA, the CDR3 is TGTGCCAGCAGCTTAGCCGGTCCGGACTTTTACCTTGGCGAGCAGTACTTC. The encoded protein is CASSLAGPDFYLGEQYF.

This chain uses TRBV12-3 or TRBV12-4 with TRBJ2-7; a possible D gene is TRBD2 (5 bases). The CDR3 totals 13 residues. The germline V and J ends were trimmed by 5 bases and 6 bases, with 14 bases remaining between them. In nucleotides, the CDR3 is TGTGCCAGCAGTCCCGGAGACTATGGCGAGCAGTACTTC. It is translated as CASSPGDYGEQYF.

This clonotype was recorded many times. This chain's CDR3 is CSARNSGTGLDEQYF. The CDR3 DNA is TGCAGTGCTAGAAACTCCGGGACAGGGCTGGACGAGCAGTACTTC. This chain connects TRBV20-1 to TRBJ2-7; 9 positions match TRBD1. The length of the CDR3 is 15 residues. Per germline, CDR1 DFQATT and CDR2 SNEGSKA (reference sequence). V dropped 2 bases and J dropped 5; count of bases not matched to a gene: 10.

This clonotype was seen a handful of times. The chain uses TRBV24-1 and TRBJ1-2, with unresolved D. CDR1 and CDR2 from the germline V gene are KGHDR and SFDVKD. The CDR3 consists of 13 residues. The V end lost 4 bases, the J end lost 2 bases, and 7 bases lay between the germline ends. The chain's CDR3 is CATSERANYGYTF. CDR3 bases: TGTGCCACCAGTGAAAGGGCCAACTATGGCTACACCTTC.

In its sample, this clonotype was seen many times. The CDR3 protein is CASSASDYGYTF. The CDR3 DNA sequence: TGTGCCAGCAGTGCTAGTGACTATGGCTACACCTTC. The chain combines TRBV12-3 or TRBV12-4 with TRBJ1-2; D is undetermined. With 5 bases removed from V and 3 bases from J, the gap between germline ends came to 7 bases. The CDR3 totals 12 residues.

The chain employs TRBV20-1 and TRBJ2-3, with 10 bases lining up with TRBD2. J lost 4 bases, V lost 0 bases, and 19 bases had no gene match. Per germline, CDR1 DFQATT and CDR2 SNEGSKA (reference sequence). CDR3 length equals 20 residues. The CDR3 DNA sequence: TGCAGTGCTAGAGAAGGGGAGGGGGCAACTAGCGGGGAAAGGGCAGATACGCAGTATTTT. Protein sequence: CSAREGEGATSGERADTQYF.

This clonotype was seen only a few times. This rearrangement joins TRBV12-3 or TRBV12-4 to TRBJ1-1; D gene unclear. The CDR3 runs to 15 residues. V lost 5 bases and J lost 5, with 18 bases in between. In DNA, the CDR3 is TGTGCCAGCAGTATGACATTCCATGTGAGTACTGAAGCTTTCTTT. Residues: CASSMTFHVSTEAFF.

The rearrangement uses TRBV11-2 and TRBJ2-1, with TRBD1 matching 9 bases. With V trimmed by 4 bases and J by 4 bases, 5 bases remained unmatched. The germline gives CDR1 SGHAT, CDR2 FQNNGV. CDR3 length equals 15 residues. CDR3 DNA sequence: TGTGCCAGCAGCTACAGGGGGCTAGCATACAATGAGCAGTTCTTC. It is translated as CASSYRGLAYNEQFF.

This clonotype has only a few counts. V usage is TRBV12-5 and J usage is TRBJ2-7, with no clear D. Trimming removed 7 bases at V and 4 bases at J, with 14 bases between. This CDR3 region has 13 residues. Per the germline V gene, CDR1 is LGHNT and CDR2 is FRNRAP. The CDR3 here is CASAPGFQYEQYF. The CDR3 DNA follows: TGTGCTAGTGCCCCAGGCTTTCAGTACGAGCAGTACTTC. Full variable domain (rest looked up from reference TRBV12-5 and TRBJ2-7): DARVTQTPRHKVTEMGQEVTMRCQPILGHNTVFWYRQTMMQGLELLAYFRNRAPLDDSGMPKDRFSAEMPDATLATLKIQPSEPRDSAVYFCASAPGFQYEQYFGPGTRLTVT.

This clonotype was recorded at least ten times. The chain joins TRBV29-1 to TRBJ2-7; TRBD2 agrees at 10 bases. CDR3 length equals 16 residues. Per germline, CDR1 SQVTM and CDR2 ANQGSEA. After removal of 0 bases from V and 2 bases from J, the junction contained 7 bases not matched to a gene. The CDR3 protein is CSVEDPTSGPTYEQYF. The CDR3 DNA follows: TGCAGCGTTGAAGATCCGACTAGCGGGCCGACCTACGAGCAGTACTTC.

This clonotype was seen many times. The chain is built from TRBV12-3 or TRBV12-4 and TRBJ1-5; TRBD1 matches at 8 bases. V lost 6 bases and J lost 7; bases outside the gene matches: 11. There are 15 residues in the CDR3. This chain's CDR3 is CASRLTQGGNQPQHF. DNA for the CDR3: TGTGCCAGCAGGCTCACACAGGGGGGGAACCAGCCCCAGCATTTT.

This clonotype was counted between two and nine times. The V call is TRBV20-1, the J call TRBJ2-7; a weak D match, TRBD1 (5 bases). This CDR3 has 14 amino acids. Germline CDR1 reads DFQATT; CDR2 reads SNEGSKA (reference sequence). The V and J ends lost 1 base and 2 bases respectively, with 12 bases between them. The CDR3 DNA sequence: TGCAGTGCTAGAGTTCAGGACAATCCCTACGAGCAGTACTTC. Its protein product is CSARVQDNPYEQYF.

There are many counts of this clonotype. The J gene is TRBJ2-7, the V gene TRBV28, with no clear D. From germline, CDR1 is MDHEN and CDR2 SYDVKM. The V and J ends lost 7 bases and 3 bases respectively, with 13 bases between them. The CDR3 length is 13 residues. The CDR3 coding sequence is TGTGCCAGCAATGTCGCCCCTCTCTACGAGCAGTACTTC. Encoded protein: CASNVAPLYEQYF. Drawing the rest from reference TRBV28 and TRBJ2-7, the complete variable domain is DVKVTQSSRYLVKRTGEKVFLECVQDMDHENMFWYRQDPGLGLRLIYFSYDVKMKEKGDIPEGYSVSREKKERFSLILESASTNQTSMYLCASNVAPLYEQYFGPGTRLTVT.

This clonotype was recorded a few times. V gene TRBV19 combines with J gene TRBJ2-3; D uncertain. V was cut by 6 bases and J by 0 bases, with 13 bases left in between. Germline V gene sequence: CDR1 LNHDA, CDR2 SQIVND (reference sequence). The CDR3 covers 15 residues. CDR3 loop: CASSLIAASTDTQYF. The CDR3 nucleotides read TGTGCCAGTAGCCTAATTGCGGCAAGCACAGATACGCAGTATTTT.

V usage is TRBV10-3 and J usage is TRBJ2-7, with TRBD2 matching 8 bases. The CDR3 contains 16 residues. Germline CDR1 and CDR2: ENHRY and SYGVKD. V lost 4 bases, J lost 1 base, and 9 bases stayed unmatched. CDR3 residues: CAISGGAGARSYEQYF. The CDR3 DNA reads TGTGCCATCAGTGGAGGAGCGGGGGCGAGATCCTACGAGCAGTACTTC.

The chain joins TRBV4-2 to TRBJ2-2; perhaps TRBD1 as D (5 bases). V was clipped by 4 bases and J by 0 bases, with 12 bases between them. The germline gives CDR1 LGHNA, CDR2 YNFKEQ. This CDR3 has 16 residues. DNA for the CDR3: TGTGCCAGCAGCCGGCGGTCAGGGTCGAACACCGGGGAGCTGTTTTTT. This translates into CASSRRSGSNTGELFF.